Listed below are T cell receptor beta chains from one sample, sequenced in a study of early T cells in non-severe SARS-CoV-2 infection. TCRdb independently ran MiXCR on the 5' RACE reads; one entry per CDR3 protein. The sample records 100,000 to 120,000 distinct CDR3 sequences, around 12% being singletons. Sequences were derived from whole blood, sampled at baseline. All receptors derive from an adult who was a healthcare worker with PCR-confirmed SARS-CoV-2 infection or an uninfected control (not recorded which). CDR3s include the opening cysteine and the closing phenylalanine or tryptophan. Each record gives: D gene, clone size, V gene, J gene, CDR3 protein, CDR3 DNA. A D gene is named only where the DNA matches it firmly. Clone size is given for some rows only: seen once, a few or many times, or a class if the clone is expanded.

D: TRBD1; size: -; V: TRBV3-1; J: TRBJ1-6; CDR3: CASSPRDSSNSPLHF; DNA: TGTGCCAGCAGCCCCAGGGACAGTTCCAATTCACCCCTCCACTTT
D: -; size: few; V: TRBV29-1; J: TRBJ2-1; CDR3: CSVEEYLGTANNEQFF; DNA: TGCAGCGTTGAAGAATATCTGGGAACAGCCAACAATGAGCAGTTCTTC
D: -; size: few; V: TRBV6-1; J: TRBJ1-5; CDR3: CASSDANPSNQPQHF; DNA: TGTGCCAGCAGTGATGCCAACCCGAGCAATCAGCCCCAGCATTTT
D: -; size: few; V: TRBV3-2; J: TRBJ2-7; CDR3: CASSQGPWRFPYRDTFTYEQYF; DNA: TGTGCCAGCAGCCAAGGTCCGTGGCGCTTTCCCTACCGGGACACTTTTACCTACGAGCAGTACTTC
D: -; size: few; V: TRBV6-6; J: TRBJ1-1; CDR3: CASSSVVDSLNTEAFF; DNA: TGTGCCAGCAGTTCAGTAGTGGACAGCCTGAACACTGAAGCTTTCTTT
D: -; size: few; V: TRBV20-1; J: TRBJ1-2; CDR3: CSARRDTYYGYTF; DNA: TGCAGTGCTAGACGGGACACTTACTATGGCTACACCTTC
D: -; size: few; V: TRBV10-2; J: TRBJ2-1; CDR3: CASRIDRTYNEQFF; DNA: TGCGCCAGCAGGATAGACAGGACCTACAATGAGCAGTTCTTC
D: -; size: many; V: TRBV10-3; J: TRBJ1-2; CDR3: CAIRDTNYGYTF; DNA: TGTGCCATCAGGGACACTAACTATGGCTACACCTTC
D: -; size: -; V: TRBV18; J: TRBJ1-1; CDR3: CASSPPSGGNTEAFF; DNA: TGTGCCAGCTCACCACCGTCCGGCGGAAACACTGAAGCTTTCTTT
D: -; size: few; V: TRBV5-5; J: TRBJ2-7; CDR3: CASSSGQDYLGEQYF; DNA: TGTGCCAGCAGCTCCGGACAGGACTATCTTGGCGAGCAGTACTTC
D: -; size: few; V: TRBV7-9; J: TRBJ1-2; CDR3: CASSYPLAGNYGYTF; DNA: TGTGCCAGCAGTTATCCCCTGGCAGGGAACTATGGCTACACCTTC
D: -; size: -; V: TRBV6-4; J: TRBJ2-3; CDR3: CASSVSLTDTQYF; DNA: TGTGCCAGCAGTGTTTCCCTCACAGATACGCAGTATTTT
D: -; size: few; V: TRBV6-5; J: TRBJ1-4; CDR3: CASRLTVATNEKLFF; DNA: TGTGCCAGCAGATTGACAGTTGCAACTAATGAAAAACTGTTTTTT
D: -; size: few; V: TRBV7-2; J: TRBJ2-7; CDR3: CASSLAGLGNEQYF; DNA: TGTGCCAGCAGCTTAGCTGGGTTGGGAAACGAGCAGTACTTC
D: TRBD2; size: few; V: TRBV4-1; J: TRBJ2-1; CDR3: CASRPAGDGAYNEQFF; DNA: TGCGCCAGCAGGCCCGCGGGAGATGGAGCCTACAATGAGCAGTTCTTC
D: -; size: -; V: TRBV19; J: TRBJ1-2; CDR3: CASSIGKNYGYTF; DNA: TGTGCCAGTAGTATAGGCAAGAACTATGGCTACACCTTC